The present entry profiles one T cell receptor (beta chain) with its context. Its antigen is not identified. Treatment denoted: oral pan-JAK inhibitor, 5-10 mg twice daily. The data were obtained in a study of CD8+ T cells in alopecia areata. The CDR3 contains 16 residues. CDR1 MNHEY and CDR2 SMNVEV come from the germline V gene (reference sequence). The V gene end was trimmed by 7 bases and the J gene end by 3 bases; junction bases not matched to a gene: 11. Sequencing relied on a cDNA template that was reverse transcribed from extracted RNA. Method: immunoSEQ multiplex PCR; TCRdb's copy keeps in-frame clones and lacks some. The sample has some 98,000 clones; about 58% are singletons. Study-wide results and limits: An increase in clonality over normal scalp was evident in lesional scalp, especially alopecia totalis/universalis. The treated group had a single nonresponder, limiting CD8+ expansion-response conclusions.

This sequence originates from a human donor with alopecia areata. The chain uses TRBV27 and TRBJ2-1, with TRBD2 identical over 8 bases. Sequences were derived from CD8+ T cells sorted from blood, sampled at week 4, from a patient treated with tofacitinib. The CDR3 loop reads CASNPLGGGLYNEQFF. CDR3 coding DNA: TGTGCCAGCAACCCCCTCGGGGGGGGGCTCTACAATGAGCAGTTCTTC.